A selection of T cell receptor beta chains follows, all from one sample in a study of T cells in Graves' hyperthyroidism and ophthalmopathy. TCRdb independently ran MiXCR on the multiplex PCR reads; one entry per CDR3 protein. The sample lists a few hundred thousand distinct CDR3 sequences, roughly an eighth seen once, with around 9.2% in the top ten. Sample: blood. The receptors derive from a woman younger than 35 with Graves' hyperthyroidism. Each CDR3 is given with its conserved first and last residue. A D gene is named only where the DNA matches it firmly. Where a row states a size, it is once, few, many or the class of an expanded clone; other rows omit it.

few	TRBV7-8	TRBJ2-1	TRBD2	TGTACTAGCGGTTACAATGAGCAGTTCTTC	CTSGYNEQFF
-	TRBV11-2	TRBJ2-1	TRBD2	TGTGCCAGCAGCCCGGGACTAGCGGTTAGCTCCTACAATGAGCAGTTCTTC	CASSPGLAVSSYNEQFF
many	TRBV27	TRBJ2-7	-	TGTGCCAGCAGTTTGGGGTTGGGTATCTACGAGCAGTACTTC	CASSLGLGIYEQYF
-	TRBV19	TRBJ2-1	-	TGTGCCAGCCGTTCTCTCAATGAGCAGTTCTTC	CASRSLNEQFF
many	TRBV11-2	TRBJ2-1	-	TGTGCCAGCAGCTTAGAGCGCTACAATGAGCAGTTCTTC	CASSLERYNEQFF
-	TRBV7-3	TRBJ2-3	TRBD2	TGTGCCAGCAGCTATCTTAGCGGGGGCGCGAGCACAGATACGCAGTATTTT	CASSYLSGGASTDTQYF
many	TRBV12-3/TRBV12-4	TRBJ1-2	-	TGTGCCAGCAGTTCCACGCCGGTCGCTCCCTATGGCTACACCTTC	CASSSTPVAPYGYTF
-	TRBV19	TRBJ2-6	-	TGTGCCAGTAGTATAATGACGGGCGGGCACGGGGCCAACGTCCTGACTTTC	CASSIMTGGHGANVLTF
many	TRBV3-1	TRBJ2-1	TRBD2	TGTGCCAGCAGCCAAGAGAGACGGACGGGAGGTTACAATGAGCAGTTCTTC	CASSQERRTGGYNEQFF
many	TRBV11-2	TRBJ1-5	-	TGTGCCAGCAGCCTCGGATCCGGTACCCTCTTTAGCAATCAGCCCCAGCATTTT	CASSLGSGTLFSNQPQHF
many	TRBV7-8	TRBJ2-7	TRBD2	TGTGCCAGCAGCCCCGGGACTAGCGGGGCCTTGAGCTCCTACGAGCAGTACTTC	CASSPGTSGALSSYEQYF
-	TRBV2	TRBJ2-5	-	TGTGCCAGCAGTGAATTCGGGGAAGAGACCCAGTACTTC	CASSEFGEETQYF
many	TRBV28	TRBJ1-3	TRBD1	TGTGCCAGCATCCAGGGACAGATCGCTGGAAACACCATATATTTT	CASIQGQIAGNTIYF
many	TRBV5-1	TRBJ2-1	TRBD1	TGCGCCAGCAGCCCCATAGGGACAGGTCTGGATGAGCAGTTCTTC	CASSPIGTGLDEQFF
-	TRBV9	TRBJ1-4	-	TGTGCCAGCAGCGCCGGAGGTGGGCAGGCAGGTGAAAAACTGTTTTTT	CASSAGGGQAGEKLFF
-	TRBV5-1	TRBJ1-4	-	TGCGCCAGCAGCTTTTCGGCCAGTAATGAAAAACTGTTTTTT	CASSFSASNEKLFF
many	TRBV20-1	TRBJ1-2	-	TGCAGTGCTAAACACCTAAGACGGGTCGACTATGGCTACACCTTC	CSAKHLRRVDYGYTF
-	TRBV24-1	TRBJ1-2	-	TGTGCCACCAGTATTGGGGCAGCCTATGGCTACACCTTC	CATSIGAAYGYTF
many	TRBV18	TRBJ1-5	-	TGTGCCAGCTCACCGCCCGGGGTGGGCAATCAGCCCCAGCATTTT	CASSPPGVGNQPQHF
many	TRBV28	TRBJ1-4	-	TGTGCCAGCAGCCCGGGGGCAGATTCTCGGCCTAATGAAAAACTGTTTTTT	CASSPGADSRPNEKLFF
-	TRBV12-3/TRBV12-4	TRBJ2-7	TRBD2	TGTGCCAGCAGTTTAGGAAGCGGGGGGGTATTTCGCGAGCAGTACTTC	CASSLGSGGVFREQYF
many	TRBV4-3	TRBJ2-2	-	TGCGCCAGCAGCCAGGACGTACACACCGGGGAGCTGTTTTTT	CASSQDVHTGELFF
many	TRBV29-1	TRBJ1-1	TRBD1	TGCACCACTCGGACAGGGGGATCTGATGACACTGAAGCTTTCTTT	CTTRTGGSDDTEAFF
few	TRBV14	TRBJ1-1	-	TGTGCCAGCAGTCTGACTGGGAATGAAGCTTTCTTT	CASSLTGNEAFF
few	TRBV6-1	TRBJ2-7	TRBD1	TGTGCCAGCAGCACAGGGGGCGCCTCGCAGTACTTC	CASSTGGASQYF
-	TRBV15	TRBJ2-7	-	TGTGCCACCAGCAGCGGCGGGCGGTCTAAGGACGAGCAGTACTTC	CATSSGGRSKDEQYF
many	TRBV11-2	TRBJ2-3	TRBD2	TGTGCCAGCAGCTTAGGGGTTCTAGCGGGAGGGCCTGCAGATACGCAGTATTTT	CASSLGVLAGGPADTQYF
few	TRBV19	TRBJ1-1	-	TGTGCCAGTAGTTTCGGTTACAACACTGAAGCTTTCTTT	CASSFGYNTEAFF
many	TRBV4-2	TRBJ1-1	TRBD1	TGTGCCAGCAGCCAATCGACAGGGGGGGGTACTGAAGCTTTCTTT	CASSQSTGGGTEAFF
-	TRBV24-1	TRBJ2-3	-	TGTGCCACCAGTCGACAGGCGAGCACAGATACGCAGTATTTT	CATSRQASTDTQYF
many	TRBV11-2	TRBJ2-4	TRBD2	TGTGCCAGCAGCCTGGGGGGGGGTCGGATAGCCAAAAACATTCAGTACTTC	CASSLGGGRIAKNIQYF
many	TRBV2	TRBJ1-5	TRBD1	TGTGCCAGCAGGACAGGGACTCAGCCCCAGCATTTT	CASRTGTQPQHF
-	TRBV6-1	TRBJ2-1	-	TGTGCCAGCAAACAACAGGGGGGGTCCTACAATGGGCAGTTCTTC	CASKQQGGSYNGQFF